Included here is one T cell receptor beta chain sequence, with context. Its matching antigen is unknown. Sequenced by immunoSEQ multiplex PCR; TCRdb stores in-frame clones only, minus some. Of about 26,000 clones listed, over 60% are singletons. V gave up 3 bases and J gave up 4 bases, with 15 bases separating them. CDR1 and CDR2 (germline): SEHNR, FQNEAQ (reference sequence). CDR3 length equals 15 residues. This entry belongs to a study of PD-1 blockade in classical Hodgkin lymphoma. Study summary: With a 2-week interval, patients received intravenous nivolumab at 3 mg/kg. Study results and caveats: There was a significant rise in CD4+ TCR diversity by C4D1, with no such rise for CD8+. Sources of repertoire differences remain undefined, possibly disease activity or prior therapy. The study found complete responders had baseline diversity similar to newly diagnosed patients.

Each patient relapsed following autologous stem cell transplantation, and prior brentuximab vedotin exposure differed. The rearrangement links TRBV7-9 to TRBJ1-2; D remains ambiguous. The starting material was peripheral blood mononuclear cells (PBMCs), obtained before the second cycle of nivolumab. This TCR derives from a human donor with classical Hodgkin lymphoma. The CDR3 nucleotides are TGTGCCAGCAGCTTTAAGGCCCCCCCCGGCTATGGCTACACCTTC. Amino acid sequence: CASSFKAPPGYGYTF.